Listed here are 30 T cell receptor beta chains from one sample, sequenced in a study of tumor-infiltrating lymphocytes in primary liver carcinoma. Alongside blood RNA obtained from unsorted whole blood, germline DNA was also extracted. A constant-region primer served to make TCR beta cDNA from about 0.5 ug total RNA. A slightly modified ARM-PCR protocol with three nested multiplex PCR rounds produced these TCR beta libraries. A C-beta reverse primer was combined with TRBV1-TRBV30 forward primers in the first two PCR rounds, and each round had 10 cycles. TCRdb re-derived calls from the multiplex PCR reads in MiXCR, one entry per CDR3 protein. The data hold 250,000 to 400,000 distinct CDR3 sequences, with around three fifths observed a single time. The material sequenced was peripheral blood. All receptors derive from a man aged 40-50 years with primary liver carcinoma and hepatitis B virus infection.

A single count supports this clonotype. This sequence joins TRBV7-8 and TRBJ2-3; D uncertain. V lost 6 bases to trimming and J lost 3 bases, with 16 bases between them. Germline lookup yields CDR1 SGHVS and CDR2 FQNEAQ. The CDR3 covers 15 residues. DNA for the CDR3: TGTGCCAGCAGAATAACCGGGTCCACGACAGATACGCAGTATTTT. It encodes CASRITGSTTDTQYF.

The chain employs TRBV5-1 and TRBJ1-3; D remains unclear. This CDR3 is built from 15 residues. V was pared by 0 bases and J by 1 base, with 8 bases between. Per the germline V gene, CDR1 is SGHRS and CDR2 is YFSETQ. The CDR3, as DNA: TGCGCCAGCAGCTTGGTTGGGGTTTCTGGAAACACCATATATTTT. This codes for CASSLVGVSGNTIYF.

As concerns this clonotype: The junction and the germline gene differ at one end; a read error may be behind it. CDR3 residues: CAWSVPTGIDTEALF. CDR3 bases: TGTGCCTGGAGTGTCCCGACAGGGATAGACACTGAAGCTTTATTT. The chain links TRBV30 to TRBJ1-1, with TRBD1 identical over 7 bases. CDR3 length: 15 amino acids. Germline CDR1 is GTSNPN and CDR2 is SVGIG (reference sequence).

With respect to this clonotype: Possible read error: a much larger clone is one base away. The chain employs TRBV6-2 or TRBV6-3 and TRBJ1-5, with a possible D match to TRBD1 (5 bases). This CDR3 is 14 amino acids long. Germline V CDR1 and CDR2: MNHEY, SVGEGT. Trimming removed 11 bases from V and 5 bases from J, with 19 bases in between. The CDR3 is CAGGSRGLDQPQHF. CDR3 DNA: TGTGCCGGCGGATCCCGGGGACTGGATCAGCCCCAGCATTTT.

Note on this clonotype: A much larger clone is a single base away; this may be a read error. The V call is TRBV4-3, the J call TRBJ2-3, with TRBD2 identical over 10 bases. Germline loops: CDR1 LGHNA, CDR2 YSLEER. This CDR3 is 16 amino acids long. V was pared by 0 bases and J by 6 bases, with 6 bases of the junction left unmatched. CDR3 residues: CASSQEVAGGNDTQYF. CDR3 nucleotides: TGCGCCAGCAGCCAAGAGGTAGCGGGAGGTAACGATACGCAGTATTTT.

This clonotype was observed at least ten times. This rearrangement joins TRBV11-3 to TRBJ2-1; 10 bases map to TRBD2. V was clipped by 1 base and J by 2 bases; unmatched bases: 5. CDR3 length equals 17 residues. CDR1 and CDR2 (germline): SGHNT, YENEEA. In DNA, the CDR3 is TGTGCCAGCAGCTTAGTTGTAGGACTAGCGGCCTACAATGAGCAGTTCTTC. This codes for CASSLVVGLAAYNEQFF.

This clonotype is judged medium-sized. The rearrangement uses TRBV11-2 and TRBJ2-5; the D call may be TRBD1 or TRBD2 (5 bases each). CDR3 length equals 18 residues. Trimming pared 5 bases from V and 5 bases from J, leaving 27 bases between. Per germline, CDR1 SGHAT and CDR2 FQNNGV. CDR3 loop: CASSPSSIQGTGRETQYF. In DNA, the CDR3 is TGTGCCAGCAGCCCTAGCTCAATCCAGGGTACTGGGCGGGAGACCCAGTACTTC.

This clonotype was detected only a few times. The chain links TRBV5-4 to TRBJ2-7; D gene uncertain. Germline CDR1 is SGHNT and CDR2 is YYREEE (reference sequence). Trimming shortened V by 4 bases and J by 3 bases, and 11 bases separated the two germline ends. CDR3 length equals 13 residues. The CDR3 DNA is TGTGCCAGCAGCCACCTAGAAAGCTACGAGCAGTACTTC. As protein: CASSHLESYEQYF.

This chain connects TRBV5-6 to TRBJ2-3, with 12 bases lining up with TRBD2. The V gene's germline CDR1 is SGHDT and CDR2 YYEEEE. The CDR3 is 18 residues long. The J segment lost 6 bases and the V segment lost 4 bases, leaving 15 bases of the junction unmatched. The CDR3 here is CASSLVTSGRFFIDTQYF. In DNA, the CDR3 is TGTGCCAGCAGCCTGGTTACTAGCGGGAGGTTTTTCATTGATACGCAGTATTTT.

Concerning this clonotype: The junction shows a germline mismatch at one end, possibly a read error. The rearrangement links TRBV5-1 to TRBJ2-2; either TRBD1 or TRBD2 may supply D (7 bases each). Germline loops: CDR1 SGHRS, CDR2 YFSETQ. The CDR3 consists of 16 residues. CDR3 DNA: TGCGCCAGCAGCTTGGAATCAGGGGGGGTCACCGGGGAGCTGTTATTT. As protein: CASSLESGGVTGELLF. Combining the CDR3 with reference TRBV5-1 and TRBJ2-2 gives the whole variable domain KAGVTQTPRYLIKTRGQQVTLSCSPISGHRSVSWYQQTPGQGLQFLFEYFSETQRNKGNFPGRFSGRQFSNSRSEMNVSTLELGDSALYLCASSLESGGVTGELLFGEGSRLTVL.

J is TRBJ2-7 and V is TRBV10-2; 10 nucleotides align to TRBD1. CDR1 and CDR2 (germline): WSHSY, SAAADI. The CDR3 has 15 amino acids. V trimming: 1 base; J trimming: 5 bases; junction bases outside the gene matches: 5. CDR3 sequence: CASSELRGQGHEQYF. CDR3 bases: TGCGCCAGCAGTGAGTTACGGGGACAGGGGCACGAGCAGTACTTC.

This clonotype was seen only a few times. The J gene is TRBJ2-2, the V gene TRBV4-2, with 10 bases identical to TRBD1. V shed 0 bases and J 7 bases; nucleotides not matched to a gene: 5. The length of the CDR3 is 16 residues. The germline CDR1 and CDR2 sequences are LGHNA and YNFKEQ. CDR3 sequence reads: CASSQETGGLSGELFF. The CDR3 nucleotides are TGTGCCAGCAGCCAAGAGACAGGGGGCTTGAGCGGGGAGCTGTTTTTT.

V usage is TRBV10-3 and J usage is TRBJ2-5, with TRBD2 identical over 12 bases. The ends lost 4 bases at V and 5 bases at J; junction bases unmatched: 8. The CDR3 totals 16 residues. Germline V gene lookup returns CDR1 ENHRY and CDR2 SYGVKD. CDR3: CAISGSSLAGGETQYF. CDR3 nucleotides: TGTGCCATCAGTGGGTCGTCACTAGCGGGAGGTGAGACCCAGTACTTC.

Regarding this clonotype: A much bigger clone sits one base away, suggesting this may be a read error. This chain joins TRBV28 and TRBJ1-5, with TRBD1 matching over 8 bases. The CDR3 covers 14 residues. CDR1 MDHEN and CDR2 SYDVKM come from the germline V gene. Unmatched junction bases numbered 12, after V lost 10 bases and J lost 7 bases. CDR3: CANRSTGASQPQHF. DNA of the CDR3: TGTGCCAACAGGTCGACAGGGGCTTCCCAGCCCCAGCATTTT.

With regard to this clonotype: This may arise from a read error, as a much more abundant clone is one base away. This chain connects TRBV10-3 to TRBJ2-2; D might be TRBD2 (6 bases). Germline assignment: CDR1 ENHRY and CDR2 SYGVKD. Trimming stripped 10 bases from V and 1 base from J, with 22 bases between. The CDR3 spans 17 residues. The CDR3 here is CATTSVSGAENTGELFF. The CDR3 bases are TGTGCCACGACGTCGGTATCGGGAGCCGAGAACACCGGGGAGCTGTTTTTT.

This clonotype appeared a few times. As DNA, the CDR3 is TGTGCCAGCAGCCCAAAGGCTGGGCAGTACTTC. Encoded protein: CASSPKAGQYF. The chain employs TRBV2 and TRBJ2-7; D is unclear. Deletions cut 6 bases from V and 9 bases from J, with 12 bases between. Germline CDR1 is SNHLY and CDR2 is FYNNEI. The CDR3 extends over 11 amino acids. Combining the CDR3 with reference TRBV2 and TRBJ2-7 gives the whole variable domain EPEVTQTPSHQVTQMGQEVILRCVPISNHLYFYWYRQILGQKVEFLVSFYNNEISEKSEIFDDQFSVERPDGSNFTLKIRSTKLEDSAMYFCASSPKAGQYFGPGTRLTVT.

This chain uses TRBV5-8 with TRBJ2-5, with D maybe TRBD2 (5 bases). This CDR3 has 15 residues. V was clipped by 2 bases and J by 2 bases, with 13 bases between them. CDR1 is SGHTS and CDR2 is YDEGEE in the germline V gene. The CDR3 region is CASSFQLTGQETQYF. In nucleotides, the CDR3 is TGTGCCAGCAGCTTCCAACTAACGGGGCAAGAGACCCAGTACTTC.

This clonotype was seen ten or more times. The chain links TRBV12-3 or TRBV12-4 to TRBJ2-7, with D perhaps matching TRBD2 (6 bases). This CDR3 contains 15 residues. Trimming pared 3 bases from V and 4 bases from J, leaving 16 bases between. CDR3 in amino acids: CASSFIGRLDYEQYF. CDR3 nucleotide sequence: TGTGCCAGCAGTTTTATAGGGAGGTTGGATTACGAGCAGTACTTC.

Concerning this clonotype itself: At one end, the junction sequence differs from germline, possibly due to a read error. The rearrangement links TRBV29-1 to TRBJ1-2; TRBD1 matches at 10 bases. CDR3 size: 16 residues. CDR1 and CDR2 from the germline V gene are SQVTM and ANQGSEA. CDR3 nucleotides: TGCAGCGCCATAGGACAGGGGGGCTCTTCTAACTATGGCTACATCTTC. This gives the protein CSAIGQGGSSNYGYIF.

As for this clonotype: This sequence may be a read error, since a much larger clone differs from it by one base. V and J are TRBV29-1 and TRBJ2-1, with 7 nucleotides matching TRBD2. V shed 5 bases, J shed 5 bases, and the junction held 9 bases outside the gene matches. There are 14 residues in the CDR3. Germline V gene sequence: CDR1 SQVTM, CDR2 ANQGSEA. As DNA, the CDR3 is TGCAGCGTTAAAAGCGGGATTTGGAACAATGAGCAGTTCTTC. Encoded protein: CSVKSGIWNNEQFF.

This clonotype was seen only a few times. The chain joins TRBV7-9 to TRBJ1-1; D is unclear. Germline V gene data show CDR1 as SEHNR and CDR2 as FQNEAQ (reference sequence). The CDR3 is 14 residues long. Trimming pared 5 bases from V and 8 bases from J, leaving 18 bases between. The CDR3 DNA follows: TGTGCCAGCAGCGTCAGACGGTCCAAAGAAGAAGCTTTCTTT. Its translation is CASSVRRSKEEAFF.

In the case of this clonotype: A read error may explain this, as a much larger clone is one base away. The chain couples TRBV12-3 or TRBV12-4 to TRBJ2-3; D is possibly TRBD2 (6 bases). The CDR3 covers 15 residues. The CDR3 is CVSSLDSGSGRAQYF. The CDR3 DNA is TGTGTCAGCAGTTTAGATTCCGGCAGCGGGCGCGCGCAGTATTTT.

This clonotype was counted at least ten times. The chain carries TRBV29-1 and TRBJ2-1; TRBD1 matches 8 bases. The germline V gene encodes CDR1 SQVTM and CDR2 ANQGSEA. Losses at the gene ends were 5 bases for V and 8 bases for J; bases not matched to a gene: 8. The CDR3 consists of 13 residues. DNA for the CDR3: TGCAGCGTTTATTGGACAGGGTGGCATGAGCAGTTCTTC. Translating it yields CSVYWTGWHEQFF.

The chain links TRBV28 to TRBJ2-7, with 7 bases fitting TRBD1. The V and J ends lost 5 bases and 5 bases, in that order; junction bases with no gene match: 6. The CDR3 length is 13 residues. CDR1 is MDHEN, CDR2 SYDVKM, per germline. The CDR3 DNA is TGTGCCAGCAGTGAGACAGGGAGCCACGAGCAGTACTTC. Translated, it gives CASSETGSHEQYF.

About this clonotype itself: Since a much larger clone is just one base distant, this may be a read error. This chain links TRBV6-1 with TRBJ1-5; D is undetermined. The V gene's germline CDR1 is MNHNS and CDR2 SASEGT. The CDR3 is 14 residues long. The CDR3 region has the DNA TGTGCCAGCAGTGAATTACAGCCCAATCAGCCCCAGCAGTTT. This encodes CASSELQPNQPQQF.

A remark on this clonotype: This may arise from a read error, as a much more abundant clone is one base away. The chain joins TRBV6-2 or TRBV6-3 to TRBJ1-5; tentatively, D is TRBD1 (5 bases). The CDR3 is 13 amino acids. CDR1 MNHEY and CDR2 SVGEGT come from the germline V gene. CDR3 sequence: CTSIAGANQPQHF. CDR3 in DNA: TGTACCAGCATTGCCGGGGCCAATCAGCCCCAGCATTTT.

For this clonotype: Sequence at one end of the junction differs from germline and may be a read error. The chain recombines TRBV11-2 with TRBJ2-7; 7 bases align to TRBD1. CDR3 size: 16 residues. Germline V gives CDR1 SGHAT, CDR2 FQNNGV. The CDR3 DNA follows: TGTGCCAGCAGCTTAGCACTGGGACAGCTCTCCTACGTGCAGTACTTC. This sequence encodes CASSLALGQLSYVQYF. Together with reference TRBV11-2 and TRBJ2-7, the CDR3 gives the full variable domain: EAGVAQSPRYKIIEKRQSVAFWCNPISGHATLYWYQQILGQGPKLLIQFQNNGVVDDSQLPKDRFSAERLKGVDSTLKIQPAKLEDSAVYLCASSLALGQLSYVQYFGPGTRLTVT.

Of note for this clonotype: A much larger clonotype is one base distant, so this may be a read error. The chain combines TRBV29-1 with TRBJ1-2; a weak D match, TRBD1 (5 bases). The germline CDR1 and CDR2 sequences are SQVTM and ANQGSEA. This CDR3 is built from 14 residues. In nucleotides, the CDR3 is TGCAGCGTCGGCGCGGGGCCGCCGGGCTATGACTACACCTTC. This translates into CSVGAGPPGYDYTF.

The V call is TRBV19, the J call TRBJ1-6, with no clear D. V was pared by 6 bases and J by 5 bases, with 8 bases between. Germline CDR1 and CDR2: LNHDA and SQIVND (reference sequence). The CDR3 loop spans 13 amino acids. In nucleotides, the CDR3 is TGTGCCAGTAGAGACGTCGATAATTCACCCCTCCACTTT. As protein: CASRDVDNSPLHF.

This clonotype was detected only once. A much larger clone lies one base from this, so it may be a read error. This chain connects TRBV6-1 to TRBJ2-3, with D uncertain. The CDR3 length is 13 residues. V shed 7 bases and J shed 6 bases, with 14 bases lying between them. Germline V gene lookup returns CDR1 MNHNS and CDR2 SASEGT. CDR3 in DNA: TGTGCCAGCAACCGCGGCCCCCTTGATACGCAGTATTTT. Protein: CASNRGPLDTQYF.